This passage covers 11 T cell receptor beta chains from one sample sequenced in a study of T cell repertoires in cytomegalovirus infection. Each CDR3 protein is one row after TCRdb ran MiXCR on the reads. The data contain about 450,000 distinct CDR3 sequences, about a third of them singletons. Sequences were obtained from PBMCs. All receptors derive from a human donor in good health (CMV status not recorded). Some clones in this sample may be carry-over from other donors' samples.

This rearrangement joins TRBV5-5 to TRBJ1-6; D uncertain. CDR1 and CDR2 from the germline V gene are SGHKS and YYEKEE (reference sequence). V lost 5 bases and J lost 4, with 13 bases in between. CDR3 size: 15 residues. The CDR3 DNA follows: TGTGCCAGCAGTATCTCTGCCGGTTATAATTCACCCCTCCACTTT. This encodes CASSISAGYNSPLHF.

The J gene is TRBJ2-7, the V gene TRBV25-1; no firm D call. The CDR3 covers 13 residues. The V end was cut by 1 base, the J end by 4 bases, with 8 bases between. In germline, CDR1 is MGHDK, CDR2 SYGVNS. CDR3 sequence: CASSELATYEQYF. The DNA for the CDR3 is TGTGCCAGCAGTGAATTGGCCACTTACGAGCAGTACTTC.

This chain uses TRBV6-2 or TRBV6-3 with TRBJ1-1; no firm D call. V shed 10 bases and J shed 1 base, with 7 bases lying between them. CDR1 and CDR2 (germline): MNHEY, SVGEGT. The CDR3 runs 11 residues. The CDR3 region is CATRWNTEAFF. The DNA of the CDR3 is TGTGCCACCAGATGGAACACTGAAGCTTTCTTT.

This clonotype was observed a handful of times. This chain links TRBV6-6 with TRBJ2-1, with D unclear. The V gene lost 6 bases and the J gene lost 9 bases, with 15 bases spanning the gap. Germline V lookup: CDR1 MNHNY, CDR2 SVGAGI (reference sequence). The CDR3 length is 13 residues. CDR3 bases: TGTGCCAGCAGCCTGACTGACTCGGGTGAGCAGTTCTTC. Protein product: CASSLTDSGEQFF.

The J gene is TRBJ1-2, the V gene TRBV29-1, with D maybe TRBD1 (5 bases). Germline lookup yields CDR1 SQVTM and CDR2 ANQGSEA. The CDR3 has 15 amino acids. V lost 3 bases and J 8 bases, leaving 22 bases between the germline ends. CDR3 region: CSVDVWQVEGRGYTF. The CDR3 DNA follows: TGCAGCGTTGATGTTTGGCAGGTCGAGGGACGCGGCTACACCTTC.

This clonotype occurred many times. CDR3 loop: CASSPSLVNNEKLFF. For the CDR3, the DNA is TGTGCCAGCAGCCCCAGCCTGGTGAACAATGAAAAACTGTTTTTT. The V and J genes are TRBV11-2 and TRBJ1-4; D is uncertain. Trimming stripped 5 bases from V and 5 bases from J, with 15 bases between. The V gene's germline CDR1 is SGHAT and CDR2 FQNNGV. This CDR3 spans 15 amino acids.

Concerning this clonotype itself: No conserved phenylalanine or tryptophan is present at the end of the CDR3, so a read error is the likely explanation. This chain links TRBV27 with TRBJ2-6; D is perhaps TRBD2 (6 bases). Germline V gene lookup returns CDR1 MNHEY and CDR2 SMNVEV (reference sequence). The CDR3 loop spans 19 amino acids. The ends were cut back, 4 bases at V and 3 bases at J, with 22 bases in the middle. CDR3 amino acids: CASSSVVPGETYGANVLTL. In DNA form, the CDR3 reads TGTGCCAGCAGTTCCGTCGTCCCGGGGGAAACTTATGGGGCCAACGTCCTGACTTTA.

Concerning this clonotype: A read error is possible here, since a much larger clone lies one base away. The chain employs TRBV2 and TRBJ1-1; D uncertain. The CDR3 is 11 amino acids. CDR1 is SNHLY and CDR2 is FYNNEI in the germline V gene. Trimming stripped 4 bases from V and 10 bases from J, with 10 bases between. The CDR3 sequence: CASSGAFAAFF. CDR3 DNA sequence: TGTGCCAGCAGTGGCGCCTTTGCAGCTTTCTTT.

At least ten counts were recorded for this clonotype. This sequence joins TRBV12-3 or TRBV12-4 and TRBJ2-1, with TRBD2 matching 8 bases. The CDR3 has 15 residues. Trimming removed 5 bases from V and 13 bases from J; junction bases left unmatched: 16. CDR3: CASSQGGWAGGSQFF. CDR3 nucleotides: TGTGCCAGCAGTCAAGGTGGTTGGGCGGGGGGATCCCAGTTCTTC.

V and J are TRBV5-1 and TRBJ2-7, with TRBD2 matching 8 bases. V gave up 3 bases and J gave up 3 bases; unmatched junction bases: 11. The CDR3 contains 16 residues. Germline V CDR1 and CDR2: SGHRS, YFSETQ. Written as DNA, the CDR3 is TGCGCCAGCAGCTCTCGCGGGCGGGGGGCAAACTACGAGCAGTACTTC. Its translation: CASSSRGRGANYEQYF.

J is TRBJ2-4 and V is TRBV29-1, with 9 bases matching TRBD1. The CDR3 consists of 15 residues. V trimming: 6 bases; J trimming: 7 bases; junction bases outside the gene matches: 13. CDR1 is SQVTM and CDR2 is ANQGSEA in the germline V gene. In DNA form, the CDR3 reads TGCAGCGTGACTGCCGGGACAGGGATTTCGAACATTCAGTACTTC. It specifies CSVTAGTGISNIQYF.